Listed below are T cell receptor beta chains from one sample, sequenced in a study of T cell responses to AZD1222 COVID-19 vaccine. Profiled with immunoSEQ multiplex PCR; TCRdb holds only in-frame clones, not every one. The sample has approximately 150,000 clones; about nine tenths are singletons. Source: peripheral blood, taken on day 0 of AZD1222 vaccination. The source of these receptors is an adult in good health. Both conserved end residues are part of each CDR3. A D gene is named only where the DNA matches it firmly. Some rows mark clone size as missing; the rest say once, few, many or name a class of expanded clone.

d_call clone_size j_call v_call cdr3_aa cdr3_nt
- - TRBJ1-2 TRBV11-3 CASSPQRGGHGYTF TGTGCCAGCAGCCCCCAACGGGGTGGACATGGCTACACCTTC
- - TRBJ2-7 TRBV5-5 CASSLLPADYGYEQYF TGTGCCAGCAGCCTCCTCCCGGCGGACTATGGCTACGAGCAGTACTTC
- - TRBJ1-4 TRBV28 CASSLTAGGGKLFF TGTGCCAGCAGTTTGACAGCCGGGGGAGGAAAACTGTTTTTT
- - TRBJ1-1 TRBV5-8 CASSLPTGFNTEAFF TGTGCCAGCAGCTTGCCGACAGGATTTAACACTGAAGCTTTCTTT
TRBD1 - TRBJ1-2 TRBV7-8 CAGGTGGSYGYTF TGTGCCGGGGGGACAGGGGGAAGTTATGGCTACACCTTC
- - TRBJ2-2 TRBV3-1/TRBV3-2 CASSPQGGVGELFF TGTGCCAGCAGCCCACAGGGTGGCGTCGGGGAGCTGTTTTTT
- - TRBJ1-3 TRBV27 CASRPRGGSGNTIYF TGTGCCAGCAGACCAAGGGGAGGCTCTGGAAACACCATATATTTT
- - TRBJ2-2 TRBV25-1 CASSEFPGELFF TGTGCCAGCAGTGAATTTCCCGGGGAGCTGTTTTTT
TRBD1 - TRBJ1-2 TRBV9 CASSVEPQGVYGYTF TGTGCCAGCAGCGTAGAGCCTCAGGGGGTCTATGGCTACACCTTC
TRBD2 - TRBJ2-7 TRBV7-2 CASSLVGGRESEQYF TGTGCCAGCAGCTTAGTCGGCGGGAGGGAAAGCGAGCAGTACTTC
- - TRBJ1-4 TRBV9 CASSRSGGATNEKLFF TGTGCCAGCAGTCGTTCCGGGGGCGCAACTAATGAAAAACTGTTTTTT
- - TRBJ1-3 TRBV9 CASSAGSGNTIYF TGTGCCAGCAGCGCTGGGTCTGGAAACACCATATATTTT
TRBD1 - TRBJ1-1 TRBV5-1 CASSPGTGGMNTEAFF TGCGCCAGCAGCCCAGGGACAGGCGGGATGAACACTGAAGCTTTCTTT
- few TRBJ1-5 TRBV5-1 CASSLGRRDQPQHF TGCGCCAGCAGCTTGGGTAGGAGGGATCAGCCCCAGCATTTT
- - TRBJ1-3 TRBV28 CASSLLISSGNTIYF TGTGCCAGCAGCCTCCTAATAAGCTCTGGAAACACCATATATTTT
- once TRBJ1-5 TRBV28 CASSPSLGSNQPQHF TGTGCCAGCAGCCCTTCTCTCGGATCCAATCAGCCCCAGCATTTT
- - TRBJ2-1 TRBV25-1 CASSEFGRGVAEQFF TGTGCCAGCAGTGAATTCGGGCGAGGGGTTGCTGAGCAGTTCTTC
- once TRBJ1-5 TRBV28 CASSLLGGSRQPQHF TGTGCCAGCAGTTTACTCGGAGGGTCTCGGCAGCCCCAGCATTTT
TRBD1 - TRBJ1-5 TRBV5-8 CASSLQGFQPQHF TGTGCCAGCAGTCTACAGGGGTTTCAGCCCCAGCATTTT
- - TRBJ1-1 TRBV19 CASSISTGGWNTEAFF TGTGCCAGTAGTATTAGCACAGGAGGGTGGAACACTGAAGCTTTCTTT
TRBD1 - TRBJ1-5 TRBV27 CASSYTGAPNQPQHF TGTGCCAGCTCGTACACAGGGGCCCCCAATCAGCCCCAGCATTTT
TRBD2 - TRBJ2-7 TRBV7-2 CASSLEVGGPEQYF TGTGCCAGCAGCTTAGAGGTGGGAGGGCCCGAGCAGTACTTC
- once TRBJ1-5 TRBV28 CASSLAQGPQPQHF TGTGCCAGCAGTTTGGCGCAGGGGCCACAGCCCCAGCATTTT
- - TRBJ2-5 TRBV6-5 CASSYGFGRVKETQYF TGTGCCAGCAGTTACGGTTTTGGCAGGGTAAAAGAGACCCAGTACTTC
- - TRBJ1-1 TRBV18 CASSPAGTEAFF TGTGCCAGCTCACCCGCCGGCACTGAAGCTTTCTTT
- - TRBJ2-3 TRBV6-2/TRBV6-3 CASSYQATDTQYF TGTGCCAGCAGTTACCAAGCCACAGATACGCAGTATTTT
- - TRBJ1-5 TRBV5-3 CARSSFCLQGDHF TGTGCCAGAAGCTCCTTTTGTTTACAGGGAGACCATTTT
TRBD1 once TRBJ1-3 TRBV19 CASSATGPWTGNTIYF TGTGCCAGTAGTGCGACAGGGCCGTGGACTGGAAACACCATATATTTT
TRBD1 - TRBJ1-5 TRBV10-1 CASGQGNQPQHF TGCGCCAGCGGACAGGGGAATCAGCCCCAGCATTTT
TRBD1 - TRBJ1-6 TRBV4-1 CASSQRQGSRSPLHF TGCGCCAGCAGCCAAAGACAGGGGAGTCGTTCACCCCTCCACTTT
- - TRBJ1-1 TRBV6-2/TRBV6-3 CASSTGGRTEAFF TGTGCCAGCAGCACGGGGGGGCGGACTGAAGCTTTCTTT
TRBD1 - TRBJ1-2 TRBV7-9 CASSFWDRGRKDGYTF TGTGCCAGCAGCTTTTGGGACAGGGGGCGCAAGGATGGCTACACCTTC
- - TRBJ2-7 TRBV27 CASSPSGTSYEQYF TGTGCCAGCAGCCCCTCCGGGACAAGCTACGAGCAGTACTTC
TRBD2 few TRBJ2-7 TRBV7-2 CASSPHGGGYEQYF TGTGCCAGCAGCCCCCACGGGGGAGGGTACGAGCAGTACTTC
- - TRBJ1-5 TRBV6-5 CASRIIDRSNQPQHF TGTGCCAGCAGGATAATTGACAGGAGCAATCAGCCCCAGCATTTT
TRBD1 - TRBJ2-1 TRBV6-5 CASSIRQGIYNEQFF TGTGCCAGCAGTATCCGACAGGGAATCTACAATGAGCAGTTCTTC
TRBD2 - TRBJ2-5 TRBV9 CASSLGLAGGETQYF TGTGCCAGCAGCCTGGGACTAGCGGGAGGAGAGACCCAGTACTTC
TRBD2 - TRBJ2-3 TRBV6-6 CASSRSASGRPRDTQYF TGTGCCAGCAGTCGTTCGGCCAGCGGGAGGCCCAGGGATACGCAGTATTTT
- - TRBJ1-2 TRBV18 CASSPEQGSSDGYTF TGTGCCAGCTCACCGGAACAGGGTAGTTCGGATGGCTACACCTTC
- - TRBJ1-2 TRBV7-2 CASSLNSGNYGYTF TGTGCCAGCAGCTTAAACAGCGGCAACTATGGCTACACCTTC
- - TRBJ2-5 TRBV27 CASSVRDITRGIYVETQYF TGTGCCAGCAGTGTCCGGGACATTACTCGGGGTATCTACGTGGAGACCCAGTACTTC
- - TRBJ1-1 TRBV3-1/TRBV3-2 CASSQDRGTEAFF TGTGCCAGCAGCCAAGACAGGGGAACTGAAGCTTTCTTT
- - TRBJ1-1 TRBV29-1 CSVAQGAGTEAFF TGCAGCGTTGCCCAAGGGGCCGGCACTGAAGCTTTCTTT
TRBD1 - TRBJ1-1 TRBV7-2 CASSPFVPGQVQAFF TGTGCCAGCAGCCCATTCGTCCCGGGACAGGTTCAGGCTTTCTTT
- - TRBJ2-3 TRBV7-9 CASSLTLPWDTQYF TGTGCCAGCAGCTTAACGCTACCTTGGGATACGCAGTATTTT
- few TRBJ1-1 TRBV25-1 CASSPSPHTGRTEAFF TGTGCCAGCAGCCCTTCCCCACACACGGGGCGGACTGAAGCTTTCTTT